One and the same sample provided the 5 T cell receptor beta chains below, sequenced in a study of graft-versus-host responses after intestinal transplantation. No cognate antigen is known for these TCRs. Produced via immunoSEQ multiplex PCR; TCRdb's table is partial and in-frame only. Of over 100,000 clones listed, 93% are singletons. The source was unstimulated CD8+ T cells sorted from spleen or lymph node cells, collected before transplant. These receptor sequences come from a human donor who was the organ donor for an intestinal transplant.

The chain uses TRBV4-1 and TRBJ1-2; the D gene is possibly TRBD1 (6 bases). CDR1 and CDR2 (germline): MGHRA, YSYEKL. The V gene lost 0 bases and the J gene lost 3 bases, with 11 bases spanning the gap. The CDR3 runs 15 residues. In nucleotides, the CDR3 is TGCGCCAGCAGCCAAGAGACAGGCGACTACTATGGCTACACCTTC. As protein: CASSQETGDYYGYTF.

The rearrangement uses TRBV5-1 and TRBJ1-4; no firm D call. There are 16 residues in the CDR3. V dropped 1 base and J dropped 5 bases, with 15 bases sitting between them. Germline V CDR1 and CDR2: SGHRS, YFSETQ. The CDR3 loop reads CASSLRWRDRNEKLFF. CDR3 coding DNA: TGCGCCAGCAGCTTGCGGTGGAGAGACCGAAATGAAAAACTGTTTTTT.

The chain links TRBV4-1 to TRBJ2-7; 7 bases fit TRBD1. V dropped 4 bases and J dropped 2; count of bases not matched to a gene: 5. CDR3 size: 14 residues. From germline, CDR1 is MGHRA and CDR2 YSYEKL. The CDR3 sequence is CASSRDSIAYEQYF. The CDR3 coding sequence is TGCGCCAGCAGCCGGGACAGTATAGCCTACGAGCAGTACTTC.

The rearrangement links TRBV9 to TRBJ2-1; 10 bases match TRBD1. CDR1 is SGDLS, CDR2 YYNGEE, per germline. This CDR3 contains 16 residues. The V and J ends lost 2 bases and 6 bases, in that order; junction bases with no gene match: 8. CDR3 nucleotide sequence: TGTGCCAGCAGCGTGGACCGGGACAGGGGCATCAATGAGCAGTTCTTC. Its translation is CASSVDRDRGINEQFF.

The V gene is TRBV25-1, the J gene TRBJ2-1, with D uncertain. The CDR3 spans 16 residues. Trimming cost V 2 bases and J 10 bases, with 21 bases left between them. The germline V gene encodes CDR1 MGHDK and CDR2 SYGVNS. The CDR3 DNA is TGTGCCAGCAGTGAAAACGTCGGACGGATGAACTGGGAGCAGTTCTTC. Amino acid sequence: CASSENVGRMNWEQFF. The whole variable domain, remainder taken from reference TRBV25-1 and TRBJ2-1, is EADIYQTPRYLVIGTGKKITLECSQTMGHDKMYWYQQDPGMELHLIHYSYGVNSTEKGDLSSESTVSRIRTEHFPLTLESARPSHTSQYLCASSENVGRMNWEQFFGPGTRLTVL.